Each of the 27 T cell receptor beta chains below was sequenced from the same sample in a study of cytomegalovirus exposure and HLA in healthy donors. The PCR ran on 60 Vbeta and 13 Jbeta primers. The table came from immunoSEQ multiplex PCR; TCRdb's copy has only in-frame clones and leaves some out. The sample includes some 97,000 clones, 70% to 85% seen only once; the top ten take 1.2%. Sequencing was performed on PBMCs. These receptors all come from a woman younger than 30 in good health and CMV-seronegative.

V and J are TRBV2 and TRBJ2-3; no definite D call. The V gene lost 10 bases and the J gene lost 2 bases, with 19 bases spanning the gap. This CDR3 has 15 residues. CDR1 is SNHLY and CDR2 is FYNNEI in the germline V gene. CDR3 amino acids: CATEFSKTSTDTQYF. In DNA form, the CDR3 reads TGTGCCACCGAGTTCAGCAAGACATCCACAGATACGCAGTATTTT.

This chain uses TRBV19 with TRBJ2-2; 13 bases are shared with TRBD2. CDR3 length: 16 amino acids. V lost 4 bases to trimming and J lost 8 bases; unmatched junction nucleotides: 7. Germline assignment: CDR1 LNHDA and CDR2 SQIVND (reference sequence). The CDR3: CASSSRLAGGMGELFF. CDR3 in DNA: TGTGCCAGTAGTAGTAGACTAGCGGGAGGAATGGGGGAGCTGTTTTTT.

The CDR3 loop is CASGEGQLDPSNEAFF. The DNA for the CDR3 is TGTGCCAGCGGGGAGGGCCAGCTGGACCCATCGAATGAAGCTTTCTTT. The rearrangement joins TRBV2 to TRBJ1-1; D remains ambiguous. Germline loops: CDR1 SNHLY, CDR2 FYNNEI. The CDR3 has 16 amino acids. V lost 8 bases and J 7 bases, leaving 26 bases between the germline ends.

The CDR3, as DNA: TGTGCCAGCAGCTTAGGTGACAGGGGTAACCAAGAGACCCAGTACTTC. It codes for CASSLGDRGNQETQYF. This chain links TRBV7-9 with TRBJ2-5; 8 bases agree with TRBD1. V lost 1 base to trimming and J lost 0 bases; unmatched junction nucleotides: 4. This CDR3 has 16 residues. Germline-derived CDR1 and CDR2 are SEHNR and FQNEAQ (reference sequence). Supplemented by reference TRBV7-9 and TRBJ2-5, the full variable domain reads DTGVSQNPRHKITKRGQNVTFRCDPISEHNRLYWYRQTLGQGPEFLTYFQNEAQLEKSRLLSDRFSAERPKGSFSTLEIQRTEQGDSAMYLCASSLGDRGNQETQYFGPGTRLLVL.

The J gene is TRBJ1-2, the V gene TRBV18, with unresolved D. Germline loops: CDR1 KGHSH, CDR2 LQKENI. V was pared by 2 bases and J by 4 bases, with 14 bases between. This CDR3 comprises 15 residues. As DNA, the CDR3 is TGTGCCAGCTCACCAGACCGAACTATCTCCTATGGCTACACCTTC. This sequence encodes CASSPDRTISYGYTF.

This clone was counted a few times. The gene calls are TRBV4-1 and TRBJ1-2; D is unclear. Per germline, CDR1 MGHRA and CDR2 YSYEKL. The CDR3 is 15 amino acids. Trimming cost V 4 bases and J 0 bases, with 12 bases left between them. CDR3 sequence reads: CASSRLRRSNYGYTF. DNA of the CDR3: TGCGCCAGCAGCCGACTCCGGAGATCTAACTATGGCTACACCTTC.

In this sample, this clone turned up once. This rearrangement joins TRBV5-1 to TRBJ2-5, with a tentative D call TRBD1 (6 bases). The CDR3 has 15 amino acids. V was shortened by 0 bases and J by 5 bases, with 14 bases between the two germline ends. Germline V gene data show CDR1 as SGHRS and CDR2 as YFSETQ. The CDR3 reads CASSLVGRGKETQYF. CDR3 DNA sequence: TGCGCCAGCAGCTTGGTTGGCAGGGGTAAGGAGACCCAGTACTTC.

This clone was seen ten or more times. The chain employs TRBV4-1 and TRBJ2-1; D unresolved. The V end was cut by 1 base, the J end by 3 bases, with 13 bases between. Looked up from germline, CDR1 is MGHRA and CDR2 is YSYEKL. The CDR3 runs to 16 residues. The CDR3 coding sequence is TGCGCCAGCAGCCAAGTCGATTTGTTAGTCTACAATGAGCAGTTCTTC. Translating gives CASSQVDLLVYNEQFF.

V is TRBV4-1 and J is TRBJ2-5, with 9 bases aligning to TRBD1. The tail of the sequence fits TRBJ2-7 better, so the J call may be wrong. CDR3 length: 17 amino acids. Germline V CDR1 and CDR2: MGHRA, YSYEKL. This chain's CDR3 is CASSYTLPGQGIHEQYF. CDR3 sequence (DNA): TGCGCCAGCAGCTACACTCTGCCGGGACAGGGTATCCACGAGCAGTACTTC.

The CDR3 DNA is TGCGCCAGCAGCTTGGGCGGTGCGGGGACTAATGAAAAACTGTTTTTT. It yields the protein CASSLGGAGTNEKLFF. The rearrangement uses TRBV5-1 and TRBJ1-4, with D hard to call. Between the trimmed V and J ends, which lost 0 bases and 2 bases, there was a span of 11 bases. Germline V gene data show CDR1 as SGHRS and CDR2 as YFSETQ. This CDR3 contains 16 residues.

This rearrangement joins TRBV6-1 to TRBJ2-7; a possible D gene is TRBD2 (7 bases). Trimming pared 8 bases from V and 5 bases from J, leaving 19 bases between. The CDR3 consists of 14 residues. Germline CDR1 reads MNHNS; CDR2 reads SASEGT. CDR3 sequence reads: CASSHSRGGNEQYF. The CDR3 DNA follows: TGTGCCAGCTCTCACTCGAGGGGGGGAAACGAGCAGTACTTC.

Only a few counts were recorded for this clone. The chain joins TRBV6-1 to TRBJ2-1, with D perhaps TRBD1 (5 bases). Germline lookup yields CDR1 MNHNS and CDR2 SASEGT. V was shortened by 7 bases and J by 3 bases, with 13 bases between the two germline ends. This CDR3 has 14 amino acids. CDR3 nucleotides: TGTGCCAGCACTGCAACCGACAGCTACAATGAGCAGTTCTTC. This gives the protein CASTATDSYNEQFF.

The V call is TRBV27, the J call TRBJ2-6; TRBD1 matches 10 bases. Germline V gives CDR1 MNHEY, CDR2 SMNVEV (reference sequence). Unmatched junction bases numbered 7, after V lost 6 bases and J lost 5 bases. The CDR3 length is 16 residues. The CDR3 region has the DNA TGTGCCAGCAGACCAGGACAGGGGGTTTGGGCCAACGTCCTGACTTTC. It encodes CASRPGQGVWANVLTF.

The genes are TRBV9 and TRBJ2-3; 16 bases align to TRBD2. The CDR3 totals 18 residues. V was pared by 3 bases and J by 4 bases, with 8 bases of the junction left unmatched. CDR1 SGDLS and CDR2 YYNGEE come from the germline V gene. CDR3 region: CASSAGTSGGASADTQYF. In nucleotides, the CDR3 is TGTGCCAGCAGCGCCGGGACTAGCGGGGGGGCCAGCGCAGATACGCAGTATTTT.

The rearrangement uses TRBV28 and TRBJ1-2, with 9 nucleotides matching TRBD1. Germline trimming cut 5 bases from V and 5 bases from J; bases unmatched to any gene: 12. Germline V CDR1 and CDR2: MDHEN, SYDVKM. The CDR3 has 16 amino acids. The CDR3 DNA reads as TGTGCCAGCAGTCTAGGACAGGGGAAGGGAGGGTATGGCTACACCTTC. It specifies CASSLGQGKGGYGYTF.

This chain uses TRBV5-4 with TRBJ2-1; TRBD2 aligns across 14 bases. This CDR3 comprises 19 residues. Per germline, CDR1 SGHNT and CDR2 YYREEE (reference sequence). Losses at the gene ends were 3 bases for V and 5 bases for J; bases not matched to a gene: 13. In DNA, the CDR3 is TGTGCCAGCAGCTCTCCGGGACTAGCGGGAGTCGATCCCCACAATGAGCAGTTCTTC. Translation gives CASSSPGLAGVDPHNEQFF.

In its sample, this clone was seen once. The V and J genes are TRBV11-2 and TRBJ2-7; a possible D gene is TRBD2 (5 bases). CDR3 length: 17 amino acids. V lost 6 bases, J lost 0 bases, and 21 bases lay in between. Germline assignment: CDR1 SGHAT and CDR2 FQNNGV. The DNA of the CDR3 is TGTGCCAGCAGTCCTAGCCCTCGGGCAAACCCCTCCTACGAGCAGTACTTC. Translation gives CASSPSPRANPSYEQYF.

Regarding this clone: The germline gene is not matched at one end of the junction; a read error may be the cause. CDR3 residues: CSSSPSGENYEQYF. CDR3 DNA sequence: TGTTCCAGCAGCCCAAGCGGGGAAAACTACGAGCAGTACTTC. The chain links TRBV7-9 to TRBJ2-7; 7 nucleotides match TRBD2. Germline loops: CDR1 SEHNR, CDR2 FQNEAQ (reference sequence). The CDR3 contains 14 residues.

The chain uses TRBV4-3 and TRBJ2-3; 7 bases are a match to TRBD1. Germline V gives CDR1 LGHNA, CDR2 YSLEER. This CDR3 has 21 residues. V trimming: 6 bases; J trimming: 0 bases; junction bases outside the gene matches: 24. CDR3 region: CASSPDPSTVAPGQSTDTQYF. DNA for the CDR3: TGCGCCAGCAGTCCGGACCCAAGTACAGTAGCTCCGGGACAGAGCACAGATACGCAGTATTTT.

This sequence joins TRBV7-2 and TRBJ1-5; 9 nucleotides agree with TRBD1. The CDR3 runs 15 residues. With V trimmed by 0 bases and J by 4 bases, 1 base remained unmatched. CDR1 is SGHTA and CDR2 is FQGNSA in the germline V gene. The CDR3 DNA follows: TGTGCCAGCAGCTTAGCAGGGACAGGGAATCAGCCCCAGCATTTT. It yields the protein CASSLAGTGNQPQHF.

The rearrangement uses TRBV5-4 and TRBJ2-5; 15 bases fit TRBD2. The J call may be faulty, since TRBJ2-7 better matches the DNA end. Per the germline V gene, CDR1 is SGHNT and CDR2 is YYREEE (reference sequence). The CDR3 extends over 17 amino acids. In DNA form, the CDR3 reads TGTGCCAGCAGCCGCGGACTAGCGGGAGGGTTAACCTACGAGCAGTACTTC. It is translated as CASSRGLAGGLTYEQYF.

This clone was observed a handful of times. V and J are TRBV5-1 and TRBJ2-3, with TRBD1 matching over 8 bases. This CDR3 comprises 16 residues. Losses at the gene ends were 7 bases for V and 2 bases for J; bases not matched to a gene: 12. Per the germline V gene, CDR1 is SGHRS and CDR2 is YFSETQ. The CDR3, as DNA: TGCGCCAGCGCCGCAATCCCGGGACAGGACACAGATACGCAGTATTTT. This codes for CASAAIPGQDTDTQYF.

The count of this clone is one. The chain recombines TRBV11-2 with TRBJ1-2; no firm D call. CDR1 and CDR2 (germline): SGHAT, FQNNGV. The length of the CDR3 is 16 residues. The V and J ends lost 0 bases and 4 bases respectively, with 15 bases between them. The CDR3 spells CASSLDGRIKGYGYTF. DNA for the CDR3: TGTGCCAGCAGCTTAGACGGGAGAATAAAAGGCTATGGCTACACCTTC.

The chain joins TRBV2 to TRBJ2-7; D unresolved. This CDR3 has 13 residues. The V end lost 7 bases, the J end lost 0 bases, and 10 bases lay between the germline ends. The V gene's germline CDR1 is SNHLY and CDR2 FYNNEI. CDR3 in DNA: TGTGCCAGCATTGGCCGCTTCTCCTACGAGCAGTACTTC. Translating gives CASIGRFSYEQYF.

The genes are TRBV4-1 and TRBJ2-1; 7 nucleotides line up with TRBD1. This CDR3 has 13 residues. Trimming removed 2 bases from V and 13 bases from J; junction bases left unmatched: 8. Germline V gives CDR1 MGHRA, CDR2 YSYEKL. The CDR3 sequence is CASSQPDRAKQFF. The CDR3 bases are TGCGCCAGCAGCCAACCCGACAGGGCCAAACAGTTCTTC.

This clone was detected a few times. J is TRBJ2-2 and V is TRBV4-2; 7 bases line up with TRBD1. This CDR3 spans 15 amino acids. Trimming took 0 bases from V and 7 from J; bases not matched to a gene: 5. Germline CDR1 is LGHNA and CDR2 is YNFKEQ. Here the CDR3 DNA reads TGTGCCAGCAGCCAAGAGTTAGGGGGCGGCGGGGAGCTGTTTTTT. It is translated as CASSQELGGGGELFF.

The CDR3 coding sequence is TGTGCCAGCAGTTTATTGCTAGACGGCACAGATACGCAGTATTTT. Encoded protein: CASSLLLDGTDTQYF. This rearrangement joins TRBV28 to TRBJ2-3; D remains unclear. With 1 base removed from V and 1 base from J, the gap between germline ends came to 9 bases. The CDR3 consists of 15 residues. Germline V gives CDR1 MDHEN, CDR2 SYDVKM.